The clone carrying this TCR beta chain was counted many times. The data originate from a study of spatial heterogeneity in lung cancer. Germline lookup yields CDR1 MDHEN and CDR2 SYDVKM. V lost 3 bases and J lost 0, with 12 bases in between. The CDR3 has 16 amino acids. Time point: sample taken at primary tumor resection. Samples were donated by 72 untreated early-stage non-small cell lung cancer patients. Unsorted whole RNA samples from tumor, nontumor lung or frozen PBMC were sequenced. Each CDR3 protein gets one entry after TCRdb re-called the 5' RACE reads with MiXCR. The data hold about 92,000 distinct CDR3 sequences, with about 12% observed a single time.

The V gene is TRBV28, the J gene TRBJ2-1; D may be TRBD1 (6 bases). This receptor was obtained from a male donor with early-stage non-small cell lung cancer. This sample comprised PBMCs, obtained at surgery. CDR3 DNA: TGTGCCAGCAGTTTTCCCGGACAGAGCTCCTACAATGAGCAGTTCTTC. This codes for CASSFPGQSSYNEQFF.